This T cell receptor beta chain stems from a study of T cells in tuberculosis. Clones were sequenced by immunoSEQ multiplex PCR, and TCRdb holds only the in-frame ones, with some missing. The sample shows about 43,000 clones, 90% to 95% of them seen only once. CDR1 is SEHNR, CDR2 FQNEAQ, per germline (reference sequence). V shed 7 bases and J shed 8 bases, with 15 bases lying between them. This CDR3 spans 13 amino acids. The sequence came from a donor aged 10 to 29 with latent tuberculosis or without tuberculosis infection. Some clones in this sample may be carry-over from other donors' samples. The sample taken for sequencing was PBMCs. The rearrangement links TRBV7-9 to TRBJ1-5; unclear D gene. As DNA, the CDR3 is TGTGCCAGCACCCCGTCGGGGAGCGAGCCCCAGCATTTT. Its protein product is CASTPSGSEPQHF. The full variable domain, rest sourced from reference TRBV7-9 and TRBJ1-5, is DTGVSQNPRHKITKRGQNVTFRCDPISEHNRLYWYRQTLGQGPEFLTYFQNEAQLEKSRLLSDRFSAERPKGSFSTLEIQRTEQGDSAMYLCASTPSGSEPQHFGDGTRLSIL.